This passage covers 10 T cell receptor beta chains from one sample sequenced in a study of Ad26.COV2.S vaccination and SARS-CoV-2 variants. Only in-frame clones appear in the TCRdb table, and some are missing; sequencing was by immunoSEQ multiplex PCR. The repertoire holds around 270,000 clones, with about 83% as singletons. The sample's treatment: around 19 received Ad26.COV2.S at low or high dose, single or two shots; a few received placebo; per-sample allocation not given. Samples came from day 63 after the first vaccine or placebo injection. Specimen: peripheral blood, collected in a trial of Ad26.COV2.S vaccine versus placebo. These receptors all stem from a person between 18 and 60 years old who received the Ad26.COV2.S COVID-19 vaccine or a placebo.

This chain links TRBV21-1 with TRBJ1-5; the table assigns TRBD1, which was not confirmed against the DNA. TRBV21-1 is listed as a pseudogene. The CDR3 length is 15 residues. The CDR3 bases are TGTGCTAGCAGCAAACGGGAACAGGGGGATCAGCCCCAGCATTTT. Its translation is CASSKREQGDQPQHF.

The chain couples TRBV4-1 to TRBJ2-1; D is unresolved. Germline CDR1 and CDR2: MGHRA and YSYEKL. Trimming removed 0 bases at V and 6 bases at J, with 9 bases between. The CDR3 covers 14 residues. The CDR3: CASSQDWIRNEQFF. For the CDR3, the DNA is TGCGCCAGCAGCCAAGATTGGATTCGCAATGAGCAGTTCTTC.

V and J are TRBV4-1 and TRBJ2-2; the match to TRBD2 covers 9 bases. Looked up from germline, CDR1 is MGHRA and CDR2 is YSYEKL. The CDR3 is made up of 15 amino acids. The V gene end was trimmed by 6 bases and the J gene end by 5 bases; junction bases not matched to a gene: 7. DNA of the CDR3: TGCGCCAGCAGGGGTAGCGGGAGTATAACCGGGGAGCTGTTTTTT. It is translated as CASRGSGSITGELFF.

The V call is TRBV7-2, the J call TRBJ1-2; D perhaps matches TRBD1 (5 bases). Trimming left V 0 bases short and J 0 bases short, with 14 bases between. CDR1 is SGHTA, CDR2 FQGNSA, per germline. The CDR3 is 17 residues long. CDR3 protein: CASSLAVGRGPNYGYTF. DNA of the CDR3: TGTGCCAGCAGCTTAGCGGTTGGACGGGGCCCTAACTATGGCTACACCTTC.

This chain connects TRBV7-9 to TRBJ2-7; D not resolved. The length of the CDR3 is 12 residues. Trimming took 4 bases from V and 3 from J, leaving 7 bases between them. Germline CDR1 reads SEHNR; CDR2 reads FQNEAQ (reference sequence). CDR3 bases: TGTGCCAGCAGCTCGGGTATCTACGAGCAGTACTTC. It translates to CASSSGIYEQYF.

This chain joins TRBV4-1 and TRBJ1-1; D gene uncertain. This CDR3 has 13 amino acids. Germline V lookup: CDR1 MGHRA, CDR2 YSYEKL. The ends were cut back, 0 bases at V and 10 bases at J, with 12 bases in the middle. CDR3 sequence reads: CASSQERWLGAFF. As DNA, the CDR3 is TGCGCCAGCAGCCAAGAACGGTGGCTGGGAGCTTTCTTT.

This clone was seen once. CDR3 protein: CASSQDTDAYEQYF. The DNA of the CDR3 is TGCGCCAGCAGCCAAGATACTGATGCCTACGAGCAGTACTTC. This chain uses TRBV4-3 with TRBJ2-7; D is ambiguous. There are 14 residues in the CDR3. V was clipped by 0 bases and J by 2 bases, with 8 bases between them. From germline, CDR1 is LGHNA and CDR2 YSLEER.

The gene calls are TRBV7-8 and TRBJ2-5, with 10 nucleotides matching TRBD2. The junction had 8 bases not matched to a gene; V was cut back by 6 bases and J by 1 base. The germline V gene encodes CDR1 SGHVS and CDR2 FQNEAQ. The CDR3 is 16 residues long. In nucleotides, the CDR3 is TGTGCCAGCAGGAAGGGACTAGCGATAGCCCAAGAGACCCAGTACTTC. Amino acids: CASRKGLAIAQETQYF.

The rearrangement links TRBV5-4 to TRBJ1-1; D possibly corresponds to TRBD1 (5 bases). With 0 bases removed from V and 4 bases from J, the gap between germline ends came to 13 bases. Germline V gene sequence: CDR1 SGHNT, CDR2 YYREEE (reference sequence). CDR3 length: 15 amino acids. DNA for the CDR3: TGTGCCAGCAGCTTGGAGGGACGGCCGGGCACTGAAGCTTTCTTT. This translates into CASSLEGRPGTEAFF.

The chain employs TRBV27 and TRBJ1-1; 7 bases line up with TRBD1. Trimming removed 6 bases from V and 12 bases from J; junction bases left unmatched: 10. Per the germline V gene, CDR1 is MNHEY and CDR2 is SMNVEV (reference sequence). This CDR3 spans 12 amino acids. The DNA of the CDR3 is TGTGCCAGCAGGACCGGGACAGCCTATTCTTTCTTT. Translated: CASRTGTAYSFF.